The TCR beta chain under discussion was sequenced for a study of shared clonotypes between healthy human individuals. Profiled with immunoSEQ multiplex PCR; TCRdb holds only in-frame clones, not every one. There are about 980,000 clones in the sample; 70% to 85% occur only once, and approximately 1.5% lies in the top ten. V shed 3 bases and J 0 bases; nucleotides not matched to a gene: 7. The CDR3 contains 16 residues. Looked up from germline, CDR1 is SGDLS and CDR2 is YYNGEE. The sequence was obtained from a man aged 18 to 29 in good health. This chain connects TRBV9 to TRBJ2-7; the match to TRBD1 covers 9 bases. Sequencing was carried out using memory CD4+ T cells sorted from blood. Subset denoted: CD45RA-negative fraction. The CDR3 nucleotides read TGTGCCAGCAGCGCCGGGACAGGGAGAAGCTCCTACGAGCAGTACTTC. Amino acids: CASSAGTGRSSYEQYF.